The entry below gives a single T cell receptor beta chain sequence along with its context. What it binds is not known. Sequencing was performed with immunoSEQ multiplex PCR; in TCRdb, only in-frame clones are kept and a portion is missing. The sample has 75,000 to 100,000 clones; about 92% are singletons. This specimen comes from a study of T cell responses to AZD1222 COVID-19 vaccine. General study points: Compared with day 0, the breadth and depth of the Spike-specific TCR repertoire rose significantly after two doses of AZD1222. Reportedly, close to half of spike-specific TCRs are directed against unmutated variant regions.

Trimming removed 3 bases at V and 1 base at J, with 18 bases between. The germline V gene encodes CDR1 DFQATT and CDR2 SNEGSKA (reference sequence). This CDR3 region has 16 residues. The sequencing here drew on peripheral blood, taken on day 0 of AZD1222 vaccination. The chain combines TRBV20-1 with TRBJ1-2; D unclear. This receptor was identified in an adult in good health. CDR3 region: CSASLPWIPVNYGYTF. In DNA form, the CDR3 reads TGCAGTGCTAGTCTGCCCTGGATACCAGTTAACTATGGCTACACCTTC.